Detailed here is one T cell receptor (beta chain). The CDR3 sequence is 13 residues long. The V gene end was trimmed by 5 bases and the J gene end by 2 bases; junction bases not matched to a gene: 3. The germline gives CDR1 PRHDT, CDR2 FYEKMQ (reference sequence). This specimen belongs to a study of blood T cell repertoires in COVID-19. Turning to the study itself: Whether acute or convalescent, the COVID-19 samples came from the United States, Italy and Spain. From T cells, B-cell-depleted T cells, or PBMCs came the material, which was cDNA or gDNA.

The authors' processing: The authors estimated nucleated cell counts from reference gene primer amplification. TCRdb keeps only in-frame clones here, not all; method: immunoSEQ multiplex PCR. V and J calls and clone size are as listed in that table; D and trimming were resolved from the DNA. The sample contains about 83,000 clones, more than 90% of which appear only once. The gene calls are TRBV13 and TRBJ2-7, with TRBD2 identical over 7 bases. The source of this sequence is a woman older than 75 with active or convalescent COVID-19. The specimen was peripheral blood. CDR3 nucleotide sequence: TGTGCCAGCAGCCGCCGGGGGGCCTACGAGCAGTACTTC. Its protein is CASSRRGAYEQYF.